This T cell receptor beta chain was identified in a study of T cells in Graves' hyperthyroidism and ophthalmopathy. Study-wide results and caveats: Also found in blood were most expanded thyroid clonotypes above 0.001.

As to this clonotype: Its antigen is not identified.

The TCR beta CDR3 regions underwent amplification using RNA transcripts as the source. In the first-round RT-PCR of the TCR CDR3, the HTBI primer set was used. Using its own MiXCR run on the multiplex PCR reads, TCRdb lists one record per CDR3 protein. The sample records approximately 700,000 distinct CDR3 sequences, roughly 45% being singletons. V was pared by 1 base and J by 0 bases, with 6 bases between. The CDR3 loop spans 14 amino acids. Germline lookup yields CDR1 LNHDA and CDR2 SQIVND (reference sequence). The sequence came from an adult man with Graves' disease, either hyperthyroidism or ophthalmopathy (not recorded which). The chain joins TRBV19 to TRBJ1-2; no definite D call. The sample comprised peripheral blood or thyroid tissue (not recorded which). CDR3: CASSIASANYGYTF. In DNA, the CDR3 is TGTGCCAGTAGTATAGCATCAGCTAACTATGGCTACACCTTC.